Following are 31 T cell receptor beta chains from one sample sequenced in a study of T cells in localized non-small cell lung cancer. The table came from immunoSEQ multiplex PCR; TCRdb's copy has only in-frame clones and leaves some out. The table has about 54,000 clones, approximately 83% seen once. The starting material was peripheral blood, obtained before any cancer treatment. These receptors all stem from a female donor of 60 years or more with stage II squamous cell lung carcinoma.

This CDR3 is CASSLKVGYTF. The CDR3 nucleotides read TGTGCCAGCAGCTTAAAAGTCGGCTACACCTTC. The rearrangement joins TRBV13 to TRBJ1-2; no clear D. The CDR3 consists of 11 residues. Trimming took off 2 bases at V and 8 bases at J, with 6 bases between the two ends. The V gene's germline CDR1 is PRHDT and CDR2 FYEKMQ (reference sequence).

This clone was seen once. The J gene is TRBJ1-6, the V gene TRBV10-2; 9 nucleotides align to TRBD1. J gave up 7 bases and V 5 bases, and 3 bases lay outside the gene matches. The CDR3 sequence is 14 residues long. Germline lookup yields CDR1 WSHSY and CDR2 SAAADI. CDR3 bases: TGCGCCAGCAGTCTGGGACAGGGCAATTCACCCCTCCACTTT. It codes for CASSLGQGNSPLHF.

The genes are TRBV19 and TRBJ1-1; perhaps TRBD1 as D (5 bases). Germline V gene data show CDR1 as LNHDA and CDR2 as SQIVND (reference sequence). V shed 6 bases and J shed 5 bases, with 16 bases lying between them. The CDR3 loop spans 14 amino acids. The CDR3 reads CASSPRTGGTEAFF. CDR3 sequence (DNA): TGTGCCAGTAGCCCCCGGACGGGGGGTACTGAAGCTTTCTTT.

This clone was observed once. The chain has TRBV7-9 and TRBJ2-7, with 11 bases fitting TRBD2. Germline V gene data show CDR1 as SEHNR and CDR2 as FQNEAQ (reference sequence). The V and J ends lost 4 bases and 2 bases, in that order; junction bases with no gene match: 7. This CDR3 is built from 16 residues. The CDR3 bases are TGTGCCAGCAGCTCTTCACTAGCGGGGGCCACCTACGAGCAGTACTTC. Translating gives CASSSSLAGATYEQYF.

The rearrangement joins TRBV11-1 to TRBJ2-5; D might be TRBD1 (6 bases). V was clipped by 6 bases and J by 2 bases, with 10 bases between them. The CDR3 consists of 13 residues. The germline V gene encodes CDR1 SGHAT and CDR2 FQDESV (reference sequence). CDR3 sequence (DNA): TGTGCCAGCAGTTCCGGACAGCAAGAGACCCAGTACTTC. Translating gives CASSSGQQETQYF.

In DNA, the CDR3 is TGCGCCAGCAGCGTAGGATCCTACAGGGGGTCCTACGAGCAGTACTTC. Amino acids: CASSVGSYRGSYEQYF. The chain joins TRBV5-1 to TRBJ2-7; 8 bases fit TRBD1. This CDR3 is built from 16 residues. From germline, CDR1 is SGHRS and CDR2 YFSETQ. With 4 bases clipped from V and 1 base from J, the junction kept 10 bases outside the gene matches.

The chain links TRBV11-2 to TRBJ1-1, with 12 nucleotides matching TRBD1. V shed 3 bases and J 7 bases; nucleotides not matched to a gene: 6. Germline CDR1 and CDR2: SGHAT and FQNNGV. The CDR3 covers 15 residues. CDR3: CASSFSGQGAGEAFF. The CDR3, as DNA: TGTGCCAGCAGCTTTTCGGGACAGGGGGCAGGTGAAGCTTTCTTT.

V usage is TRBV5-1 and J usage is TRBJ2-3; D unresolved. The germline V gene encodes CDR1 SGHRS and CDR2 YFSETQ. CDR3 length equals 15 residues. With 3 bases removed from V and 0 bases from J, the gap between germline ends came to 11 bases. CDR3 sequence reads: CASSSTPSSTDTQYF. CDR3 nucleotides: TGCGCCAGCAGCTCGACTCCCTCTAGCACAGATACGCAGTATTTT. The whole variable domain, remainder taken from reference TRBV5-1 and TRBJ2-3, is KAGVTQTPRYLIKTRGQQVTLSCSPISGHRSVSWYQQTPGQGLQFLFEYFSETQRNKGNFPGRFSGRQFSNSRSEMNVSTLELGDSALYLCASSSTPSSTDTQYFGPGTRLTVL.

The chain links TRBV5-8 to TRBJ1-5; D may be TRBD1 (5 bases). V was trimmed by 7 bases and J by 0 bases, leaving 17 bases between them. CDR1 and CDR2 from the germline V gene are SGHTS and YDEGEE. This CDR3 has 16 amino acids. The CDR3 nucleotides are TGTGCCAGCTCCCCGGGGGACTCCCCTAGCAATCAGCCCCAGCATTTT. Amino acids: CASSPGDSPSNQPQHF.

The genes are TRBV6-5 and TRBJ1-5, with a weak D call TRBD1 (5 bases). The CDR3 is 15 amino acids. The ends were cut back, 6 bases at V and 1 base at J, with 13 bases in the middle. CDR1 and CDR2 from the germline V gene are MNHEY and SVGAGI. CDR3 DNA sequence: TGTGCCAGCAGCCGTGACGGACAAAGCAATCAGCCCCAGCATTTT. Its translation is CASSRDGQSNQPQHF.

The CDR3 bases are TGTGCCAGCTCACCGGCGACAGGGTGGTACACTGAAGCTTTCTTT. It codes for CASSPATGWYTEAFF. The chain carries TRBV18 and TRBJ1-1, with 7 bases fitting TRBD1. Germline CDR1 reads KGHSH; CDR2 reads LQKENI. This CDR3 is built from 15 residues. V was pared by 3 bases and J by 3 bases, with 7 bases of the junction left unmatched.

V usage is TRBV28 and J usage is TRBJ1-1; D gene uncertain. Trimming took off 1 base at V and 4 bases at J, with 13 bases between the two ends. Germline CDR1 is MDHEN and CDR2 is SYDVKM. The CDR3 is made up of 15 amino acids. This chain's CDR3 is CASSLSPRSVTEAFF. In DNA, the CDR3 is TGTGCCAGCAGTTTATCGCCGCGTTCCGTCACTGAAGCTTTCTTT. The full variable domain, with the rest looked up from reference TRBV28 and TRBJ1-1, is DVKVTQSSRYLVKRTGEKVFLECVQDMDHENMFWYRQDPGLGLRLIYFSYDVKMKEKGDIPEGYSVSREKKERFSLILESASTNQTSMYLCASSLSPRSVTEAFFGQGTRLTVV.

This clone has a handful of counts. The rearrangement joins TRBV27 to TRBJ2-7; tentatively, D is TRBD1 (6 bases). The CDR3 sequence is 13 residues long. The germline CDR1 and CDR2 sequences are MNHEY and SMNVEV (reference sequence). Trimming stripped 2 bases from V and 7 bases from J, with 12 bases between. The CDR3 sequence: CASSLQGPREQYF. CDR3 nucleotide sequence: TGTGCCAGCAGTTTACAGGGGCCGAGGGAGCAGTACTTC.

The genes are TRBV30 and TRBJ2-1; 9 bases line up with TRBD2. Germline-derived CDR1 and CDR2 are GTSNPN and SVGIG (reference sequence). Germline trimming cut 2 bases from V and 0 bases from J; bases unmatched to any gene: 11. The CDR3 extends over 18 amino acids. CDR3 in amino acids: CAWSKRQRGDRSYNEQFF. The DNA of the CDR3 is TGTGCCTGGAGTAAACGCCAGCGGGGGGATCGCTCCTACAATGAGCAGTTCTTC.

The chain employs TRBV18 and TRBJ2-2; a possible D gene is TRBD1 (5 bases). The CDR3 contains 14 residues. CDR1 and CDR2 (germline): KGHSH, LQKENI. Trimming shortened V by 6 bases and J by 6 bases, and 14 bases separated the two germline ends. CDR3 bases: TGTGCCAGCTCGCCGAACCAGGGATCCGGGGAGCTGTTTTTT. Its protein product is CASSPNQGSGELFF.

The V call is TRBV11-2, the J call TRBJ1-1, with D uncertain. The V end was cut by 1 base, the J end by 5 bases, with 11 bases between. Germline V gene lookup returns CDR1 SGHAT and CDR2 FQNNGV. The CDR3 is made up of 14 amino acids. The CDR3 sequence is CASSLGDFWTEAFF. The CDR3 DNA reads TGTGCCAGCAGCTTAGGGGATTTTTGGACTGAAGCTTTCTTT.

The rearrangement joins TRBV7-7 to TRBJ2-5; D tentatively reads TRBD1 or TRBD2 (5 bases each). Germline V gene sequence: CDR1 SSHAT, CDR2 FNYEAQ (reference sequence). V was pared by 5 bases and J by 2 bases, with 15 bases between. The CDR3 runs to 15 residues. The CDR3 loop is CASSPRDRFQETQYF. DNA of the CDR3: TGTGCCAGCAGCCCCCGGGACCGTTTTCAAGAGACCCAGTACTTC.

The chain uses TRBV7-9 and TRBJ1-5; D remains unclear. The CDR3 runs 15 residues. The germline V gene encodes CDR1 SEHNR and CDR2 FQNEAQ (reference sequence). Trimming removed 5 bases from V and 2 bases from J, with 13 bases in between. The CDR3 DNA reads TGTGCCAGCAGCGCGAGGGATGGGGGCAATCAGCCCCAGCATTTT. It encodes CASSARDGGNQPQHF. Supplemented by reference TRBV7-9 and TRBJ1-5, the full variable domain reads DTGVSQNPRHKITKRGQNVTFRCDPISEHNRLYWYRQTLGQGPEFLTYFQNEAQLEKSRLLSDRFSAERPKGSFSTLEIQRTEQGDSAMYLCASSARDGGNQPQHFGDGTRLSIL.

As DNA, the CDR3 is TGTGCCAGCTCGCGGCAGGGTCTTGACGAGCAGTACTTC. It is translated as CASSRQGLDEQYF. V usage is TRBV18 and J usage is TRBJ2-7; D possibly corresponds to TRBD1 (5 bases). The CDR3 runs 13 residues. Germline CDR1 reads KGHSH; CDR2 reads LQKENI. V lost 6 bases and J 5 bases, leaving 14 bases between the germline ends.

The chain is built from TRBV5-1 and TRBJ1-2; the D gene is possibly TRBD1 (6 bases). The CDR3 totals 16 residues. Germline CDR1 SGHRS, CDR2 YFSETQ. The V end was cut by 4 bases, the J end by 2 bases, with 18 bases between. In nucleotides, the CDR3 is TGCGCCAGCAGCCCGGACAGTCAATCTGTAAACTATGGCTACACCTTC. Translation: CASSPDSQSVNYGYTF.

The V call is TRBV10-2, the J call TRBJ1-2; D is unclear. V lost 2 bases and J lost 5, with 6 bases in between. Germline V gene sequence: CDR1 WSHSY, CDR2 SAAADI. The CDR3 is made up of 12 amino acids. CDR3 amino acids: CASSEGRYGYTF. CDR3 nucleotides: TGCGCCAGCAGTGAGGGGCGATATGGCTACACCTTC.

This clone was seen more than once but under ten times. V gene TRBV6-5 combines with J gene TRBJ1-1; possibly TRBD1 for D (6 bases). Germline lookup yields CDR1 MNHEY and CDR2 SVGAGI. This CDR3 is 13 amino acids long. Between the trimmed V and J ends, which lost 6 bases and 1 base, there was a span of 9 bases. CDR3 amino acids: CASRLTGNTEAFF. In DNA form, the CDR3 reads TGTGCCAGCAGACTGACAGGGAACACTGAAGCTTTCTTT.

This clone was detected a few times. The J gene is TRBJ1-1, the V gene TRBV19, with 7 bases that match TRBD1. Germline-derived CDR1 and CDR2 are LNHDA and SQIVND (reference sequence). Trimming removed 6 bases from V and 3 bases from J; junction bases left unmatched: 4. The CDR3 has 13 amino acids. The CDR3 reads CASSADRDTEAFF. For the CDR3, the DNA is TGTGCCAGTAGCGCCGACAGGGACACTGAAGCTTTCTTT. Together with reference TRBV19 and TRBJ1-1, the CDR3 gives the full variable domain: DGGITQSPKYLFRKEGQNVTLSCEQNLNHDAMYWYRQDPGQGLRLIYYSQIVNDFQKGDIAEGYSVSREKKESFPLTVTSAQKNPTAFYLCASSADRDTEAFFGQGTRLTVV.

The rearrangement joins TRBV18 to TRBJ1-2; TRBD1 might be the D (6 bases). The CDR3 has 15 amino acids. Germline V gene sequence: CDR1 KGHSH, CDR2 LQKENI. The V and J ends lost 2 bases and 2 bases respectively, with 12 bases between them. CDR3: CASSPSGTKNYGYTF. In DNA, the CDR3 is TGTGCCAGCTCACCATCCGGGACAAAAAACTATGGCTACACCTTC.

This chain connects TRBV10-1 to TRBJ1-2, with 9 nucleotides matching TRBD1. CDR1 and CDR2 from the germline V gene are WNHNN and SYGVQD (reference sequence). The CDR3 sequence is 12 residues long. With V trimmed by 8 bases and J by 8 bases, 6 bases remained unmatched. CDR3 in DNA: TGCGCCAGCCGGGGACAGGGTAGCGGCTACACCTTC. It is translated as CASRGQGSGYTF.

V is TRBV6-6 and J is TRBJ2-7; 8 nucleotides line up with TRBD1. Germline CDR1 and CDR2: MNHNY and SVGAGI (reference sequence). After removal of 2 bases from V and 10 bases from J, the junction contained 4 bases not matched to a gene. The length of the CDR3 is 12 residues. The CDR3 nucleotides are TGTGCCAGCAGTTACGACAGGGGCATCCAGTACTTC. Its protein is CASSYDRGIQYF.

The chain combines TRBV6-1 with TRBJ2-2; a weak D match, TRBD1 (6 bases). CDR3 length: 14 amino acids. The V end was cut by 7 bases, the J end by 2 bases, with 11 bases between. The germline gives CDR1 MNHNS, CDR2 SASEGT. The DNA of the CDR3 is TGTGCCAGCAACCAGGGGCCAAACACCGGGGAGCTGTTTTTT. This codes for CASNQGPNTGELFF.

The chain uses TRBV7-8 and TRBJ2-1; possible D gene TRBD1, 6 bases. Deletions cut 2 bases from V and 10 bases from J, with 15 bases between. The length of the CDR3 is 14 residues. The germline V gene has CDR1 SGHVS and CDR2 FQNEAQ. The DNA of the CDR3 is TGTGCCAGCAGCTTACAGCAGGGGATCCGGGAGCAGTTCTTC. As protein: CASSLQQGIREQFF.

This chain joins TRBV10-2 and TRBJ1-1; the D gene is possibly TRBD1 (6 bases). This CDR3 contains 12 residues. Germline lookup yields CDR1 WSHSY and CDR2 SAAADI. Trimming took 8 bases from V and 5 from J, leaving 12 bases between them. The CDR3 region is CASVGGQTEAFF. The CDR3 nucleotides are TGCGCCAGCGTCGGGGGGCAGACTGAAGCTTTCTTT.

The V and J genes are TRBV2 and TRBJ1-5; 7 bases align to TRBD1. Germline CDR1 reads SNHLY; CDR2 reads FYNNEI. J lost 3 bases, V lost 4 bases, and 3 bases had no gene match. CDR3 length: 14 amino acids. For the CDR3, the DNA is TGTGCCAGCAGTGGCGACAGGGTCAATCAGCCCCAGCATTTT. Protein product: CASSGDRVNQPQHF.

The chain employs TRBV6-1 and TRBJ1-2, with D possibly being TRBD1 (5 bases). Germline-derived CDR1 and CDR2 are MNHNS and SASEGT. This CDR3 has 15 residues. Trimming took 4 bases from V and 4 from J, leaving 16 bases between them. CDR3 DNA sequence: TGTGCCAGCAGTGCGGGGCAGGGCCCCCTCTATGGCTACACCTTC. It is translated as CASSAGQGPLYGYTF.